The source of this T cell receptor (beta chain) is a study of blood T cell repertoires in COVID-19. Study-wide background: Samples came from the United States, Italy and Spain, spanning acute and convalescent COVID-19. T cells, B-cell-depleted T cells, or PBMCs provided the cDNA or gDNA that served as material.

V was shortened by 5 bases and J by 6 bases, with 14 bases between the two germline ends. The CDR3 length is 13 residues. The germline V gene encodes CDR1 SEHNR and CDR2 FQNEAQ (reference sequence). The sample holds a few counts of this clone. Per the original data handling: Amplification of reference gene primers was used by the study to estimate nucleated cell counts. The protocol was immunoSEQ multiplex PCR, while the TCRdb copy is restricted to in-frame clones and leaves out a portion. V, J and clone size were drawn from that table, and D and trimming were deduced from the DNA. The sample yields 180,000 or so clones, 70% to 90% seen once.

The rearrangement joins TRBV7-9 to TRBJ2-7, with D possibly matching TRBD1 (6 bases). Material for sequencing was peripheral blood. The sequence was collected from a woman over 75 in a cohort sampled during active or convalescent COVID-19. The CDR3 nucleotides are TGTGCCAGCAGCGCGACAGGTATGGGCGAGCAGTACGTC. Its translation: CASSATGMGEQYV.